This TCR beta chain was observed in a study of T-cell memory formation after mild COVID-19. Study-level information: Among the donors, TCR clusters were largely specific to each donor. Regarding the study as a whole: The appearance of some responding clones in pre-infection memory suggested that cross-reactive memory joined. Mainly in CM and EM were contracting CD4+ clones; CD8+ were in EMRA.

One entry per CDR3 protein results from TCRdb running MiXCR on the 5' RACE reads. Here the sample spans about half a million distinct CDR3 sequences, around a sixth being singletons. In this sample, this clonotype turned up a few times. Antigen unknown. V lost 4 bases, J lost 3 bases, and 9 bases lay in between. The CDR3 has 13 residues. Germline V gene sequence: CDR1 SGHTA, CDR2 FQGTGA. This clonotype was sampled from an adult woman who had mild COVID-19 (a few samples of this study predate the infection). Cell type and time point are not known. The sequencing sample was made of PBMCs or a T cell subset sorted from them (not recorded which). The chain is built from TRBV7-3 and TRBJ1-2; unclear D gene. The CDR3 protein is CASSSPVHYGYTF. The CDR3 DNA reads TGTGCCAGCAGCTCCCCCGTACACTATGGCTACACCTTC.